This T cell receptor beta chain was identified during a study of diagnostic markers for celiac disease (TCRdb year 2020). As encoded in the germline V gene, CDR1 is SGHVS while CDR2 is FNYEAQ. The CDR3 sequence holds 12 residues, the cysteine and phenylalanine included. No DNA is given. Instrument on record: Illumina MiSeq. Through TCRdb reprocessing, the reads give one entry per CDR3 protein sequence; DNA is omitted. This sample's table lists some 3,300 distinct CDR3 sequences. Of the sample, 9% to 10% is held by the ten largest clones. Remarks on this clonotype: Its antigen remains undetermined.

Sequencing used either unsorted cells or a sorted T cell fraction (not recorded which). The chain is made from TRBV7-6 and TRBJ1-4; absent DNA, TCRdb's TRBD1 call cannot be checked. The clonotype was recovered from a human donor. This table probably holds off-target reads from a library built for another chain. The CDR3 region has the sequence CASSFRQGRLFF.